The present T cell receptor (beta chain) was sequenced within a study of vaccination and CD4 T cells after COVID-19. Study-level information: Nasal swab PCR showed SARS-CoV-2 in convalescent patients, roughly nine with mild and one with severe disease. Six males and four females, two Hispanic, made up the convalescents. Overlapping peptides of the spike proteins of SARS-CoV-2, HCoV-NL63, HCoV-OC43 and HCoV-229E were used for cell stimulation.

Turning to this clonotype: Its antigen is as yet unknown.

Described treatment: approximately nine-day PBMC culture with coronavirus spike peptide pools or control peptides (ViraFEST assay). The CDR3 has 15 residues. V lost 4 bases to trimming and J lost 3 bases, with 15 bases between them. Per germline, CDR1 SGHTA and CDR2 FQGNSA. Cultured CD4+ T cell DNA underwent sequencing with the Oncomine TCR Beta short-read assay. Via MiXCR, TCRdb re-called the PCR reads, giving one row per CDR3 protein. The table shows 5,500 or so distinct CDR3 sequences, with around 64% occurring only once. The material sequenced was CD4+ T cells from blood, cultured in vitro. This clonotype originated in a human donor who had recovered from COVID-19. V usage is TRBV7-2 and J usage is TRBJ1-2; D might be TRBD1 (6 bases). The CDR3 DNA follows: TGTGCCAGCAGCTACCGAGGGGGGCTGGACTATGGCTACACCTTC. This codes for CASSYRGGLDYGYTF.